This entry lists 18 T cell receptor beta chains sequenced from one sample in a study of blood T cell repertoires in COVID-19. TCRdb's copy holds only in-frame clones and misses some; the assay was immunoSEQ multiplex PCR. The table shows under 200,000 clones, with approximately 86% occurring only once. The specimen was peripheral blood. Source of these receptors: a man in his 70s with acute or convalescent COVID-19.

V is TRBV3-1 (or the pseudogene TRBV3-2) and J is TRBJ1-5; D remains unclear. Germline values: CDR1 LGHDT, CDR2 YNNKEL (reference sequence). V was trimmed by 1 base and J by 5 bases, leaving 6 bases between them. CDR3 length equals 13 residues. The CDR3 DNA is TGTGCCAGCAGCCAAGGCCAGGATCAGCCCCAGCATTTT. Its translation: CASSQGQDQPQHF.

The V gene is TRBV5-1, the J gene TRBJ2-2; perhaps TRBD2 as D (5 bases). The CDR3 sequence is 14 residues long. CDR1 SGHRS and CDR2 YFSETQ come from the germline V gene. Trimming cost V 0 bases and J 9 bases, with 12 bases left between them. The DNA for the CDR3 is TGCGCCAGCAGCTTGGACAGCGGCGGTTGGGAGCTGTTTTTT. Amino acid sequence: CASSLDSGGWELFF.

J is TRBJ1-2 and V is TRBV11-2; TRBD1 agrees at 7 bases. The CDR3 runs to 14 residues. CDR1 is SGHAT, CDR2 FQNNGV, per germline. J was trimmed by 8 bases and V by 5 bases; bases with no gene match: 11. The CDR3: CASSQVGGAWGYTF. DNA for the CDR3: TGTGCCAGCAGCCAAGTAGGGGGCGCGTGGGGCTACACCTTC.

The chain employs TRBV2 and TRBJ1-6; TRBD1 matches at 11 bases. Unmatched junction bases numbered 5, after V lost 1 base and J lost 15 bases. The germline V gene encodes CDR1 SNHLY and CDR2 FYNNEI. This CDR3 contains 14 residues. The CDR3 here is CASSEVWDRGYLHF. CDR3 DNA sequence: TGTGCCAGCAGTGAAGTCTGGGACAGGGGGTACCTCCACTTT.

This sequence joins TRBV5-1 and TRBJ1-4; D not resolved. In germline, CDR1 is SGHRS, CDR2 YFSETQ. The CDR3 is 14 residues long. The V end was cut by 5 bases, the J end by 0 bases, with 8 bases between. The chain's CDR3 is CASSRYSTNEKLFF. CDR3 DNA sequence: TGCGCCAGCAGTCGGTATTCAACTAATGAAAAACTGTTTTTT.

The chain links TRBV4-2 to TRBJ2-5; 7 nucleotides line up with TRBD2. Trimming cost V 3 bases and J 9 bases; bases outside gene matches: 13. CDR3 size: 15 residues. Germline lookup yields CDR1 LGHNA and CDR2 YNFKEQ. The CDR3 loop reads CASSHATSSRAAQYF. In nucleotides, the CDR3 is TGTGCCAGCAGCCATGCGACTAGCAGTCGCGCGGCCCAGTACTTC.

This chain links TRBV7-2 with TRBJ2-7; 10 nucleotides agree with TRBD1. The germline V gene encodes CDR1 SGHTA and CDR2 FQGNSA. This CDR3 has 18 residues. J gave up 0 bases and V 4 bases, and 12 bases lay outside the gene matches. The CDR3 region is CASSSRPWTGGSSYEQYF. The CDR3 DNA follows: TGTGCCAGCAGCTCCCGACCTTGGACAGGGGGAAGCTCCTACGAGCAGTACTTC.

The chain recombines TRBV11-2 with TRBJ2-1; 10 bases line up with TRBD2. The CDR3 has 16 residues. Germline trimming cut 5 bases from V and 0 bases from J; bases unmatched to any gene: 4. Germline CDR1 SGHAT, CDR2 FQNNGV. As DNA, the CDR3 is TGTGCCAGCAGCCTTAGCGGGGGGAGCTCCTACAATGAGCAGTTCTTC. Translation gives CASSLSGGSSYNEQFF.

The chain combines TRBV9 with TRBJ2-5; unclear D gene. From germline, CDR1 is SGDLS and CDR2 YYNGEE. The CDR3 has 14 amino acids. Trimming stripped 3 bases from V and 0 bases from J, with 9 bases between. The CDR3 DNA reads TGTGCCAGCAGCGGAGGCCAGTACCAAGAGACCCAGTACTTC. Translated: CASSGGQYQETQYF.

The chain recombines TRBV7-3 with TRBJ1-3, with D hard to call. Trimming stripped 8 bases from V and 2 bases from J, with 7 bases between. There are 12 residues in the CDR3. Germline CDR1 reads SGHTA; CDR2 reads FQGTGA. DNA of the CDR3: TGTGCCAGCGGAGGAGCTGGAAACACCATATATTTT. Translation gives CASGGAGNTIYF.

V usage is TRBV7-9 and J usage is TRBJ2-2, with a possible D match to TRBD2 (7 bases). Germline lookup yields CDR1 SEHNR and CDR2 FQNEAQ (reference sequence). The CDR3 is made up of 15 amino acids. V lost 3 bases and J 4 bases, leaving 12 bases between the germline ends. The DNA for the CDR3 is TGTGCCAGCAGCTTCCCGGGGGGCGGCACCGGGGAGCTGTTTTTT. Amino acids: CASSFPGGGTGELFF.

This clone has only one observation. CDR3: CASSPTTGNTEAFF. The CDR3 bases are TGTGCCAGCAGTCCAACGACGGGAAACACTGAAGCTTTCTTT. V is TRBV28 and J is TRBJ1-1; D ambiguous. Trimming removed 5 bases at V and 2 bases at J, with 12 bases between. The CDR3 length is 14 residues. The germline V gene has CDR1 MDHEN and CDR2 SYDVKM.

CDR3 sequence reads: CASSAPLSGDYRVNEQFF. DNA of the CDR3: TGTGCCAGCAGCGCCCCCCTGTCTGGGGACTACCGCGTCAATGAGCAGTTCTTC. V and J are TRBV7-8 and TRBJ2-1; TRBD2 matches 7 bases. There are 18 residues in the CDR3. Germline V gene sequence: CDR1 SGHVS, CDR2 FQNEAQ. Unmatched junction bases numbered 19, after V lost 5 bases and J lost 6 bases.

Here the CDR3 DNA reads TGTGCCAGCAGTTTATACCCGTGGACAGGCCTAGCCAAAAACATTCAGTACTTC. Translated, it gives CASSLYPWTGLAKNIQYF. V gene TRBV28 combines with J gene TRBJ2-4; 7 bases line up with TRBD1. The length of the CDR3 is 18 residues. The V gene's germline CDR1 is MDHEN and CDR2 SYDVKM. With V trimmed by 1 base and J by 0 bases, 9 bases remained unmatched.

This clone was seen only once. The chain has TRBV2 and TRBJ2-3, with D perhaps matching TRBD2 (6 bases). The CDR3 totals 15 residues. Germline CDR1 and CDR2: SNHLY and FYNNEI. V was cut by 6 bases and J by 8 bases, with 21 bases left in between. CDR3 nucleotide sequence: TGTGCCAGCAGCCCCTTAGCGGTCCCGAAGGGTACGCAGTATTTT. Protein product: CASSPLAVPKGTQYF.

V gene TRBV5-1 combines with J gene TRBJ1-3; the D is unclear. Trimming left V 7 bases short and J 4 bases short, with 18 bases between. Germline loops: CDR1 SGHRS, CDR2 YFSETQ. The CDR3 is 15 residues long. In nucleotides, the CDR3 is TGCGCCAGCGCAGGAAATCCGGGATCCGGAAACACCATATATTTT. It is translated as CASAGNPGSGNTIYF.

V usage is TRBV12-2 and J usage is TRBJ2-5; the table calls TRBD2, which could not be checked here. TRBV12-2 is a pseudogene locus. The CDR3 is 12 amino acids. The DNA of the CDR3 is TGTGCAAGTCGCATCCACCGGGAGACCCAGTACTTC. It encodes CASRIHRETQYF.

The chain combines TRBV6-5 with TRBJ2-1, with D maybe TRBD1 (6 bases). Germline V gene sequence: CDR1 MNHEY, CDR2 SVGAGI. V was pared by 4 bases and J by 11 bases, with 21 bases between. The CDR3 sequence is 15 residues long. CDR3 DNA: TGTGCCAGCAGTTCCGTCACAGGGTCTACAATGAAGCAGTTCTTC. Its translation: CASSSVTGSTMKQFF.